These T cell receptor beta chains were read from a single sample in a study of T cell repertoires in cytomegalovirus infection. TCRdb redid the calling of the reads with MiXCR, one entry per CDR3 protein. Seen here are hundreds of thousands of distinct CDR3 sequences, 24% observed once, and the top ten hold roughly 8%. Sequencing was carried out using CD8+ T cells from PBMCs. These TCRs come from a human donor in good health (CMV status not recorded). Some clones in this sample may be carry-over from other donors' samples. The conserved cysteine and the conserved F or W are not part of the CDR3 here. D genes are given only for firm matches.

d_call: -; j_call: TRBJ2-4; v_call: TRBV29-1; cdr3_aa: SPKRDSPTKNIQY
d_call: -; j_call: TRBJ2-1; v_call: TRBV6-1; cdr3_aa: ASSGSGTYNEQF
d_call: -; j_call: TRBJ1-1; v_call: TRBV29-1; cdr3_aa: SVERGNTEAF
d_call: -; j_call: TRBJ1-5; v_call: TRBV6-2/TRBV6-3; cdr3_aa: ASVVDGYSNQPQH
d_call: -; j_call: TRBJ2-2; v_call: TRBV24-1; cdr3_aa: ATSDRMEQGDTGELF
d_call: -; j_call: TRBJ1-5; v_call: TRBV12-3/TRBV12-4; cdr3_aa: ASSLAGSGNQPQH
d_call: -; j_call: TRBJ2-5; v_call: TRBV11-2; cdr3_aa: ASSFGLFQETQY
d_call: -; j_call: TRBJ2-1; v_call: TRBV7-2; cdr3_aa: ASSSPGAGSYEQF
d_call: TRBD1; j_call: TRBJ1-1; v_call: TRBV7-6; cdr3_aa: ASSLTKGAAEAF
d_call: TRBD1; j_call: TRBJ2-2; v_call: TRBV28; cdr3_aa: ASSFADREVTGELF
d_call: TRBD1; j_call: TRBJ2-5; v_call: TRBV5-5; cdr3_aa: ASSADRAGETQY
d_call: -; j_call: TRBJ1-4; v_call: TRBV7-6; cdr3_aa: ANSLGNEKLF
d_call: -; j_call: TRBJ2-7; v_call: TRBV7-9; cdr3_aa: ATSPGYSYEQY
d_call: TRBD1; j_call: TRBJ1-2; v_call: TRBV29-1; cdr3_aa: SVEDRDRETLNYGYT
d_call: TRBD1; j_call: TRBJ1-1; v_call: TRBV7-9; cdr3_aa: ASSGTVNTEAF
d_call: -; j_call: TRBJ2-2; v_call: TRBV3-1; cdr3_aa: ASSQAVLEGANTGELF
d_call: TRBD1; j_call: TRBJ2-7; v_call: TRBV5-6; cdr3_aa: ASSSSGTGGQD
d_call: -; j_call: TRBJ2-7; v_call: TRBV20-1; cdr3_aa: SATQQGRSEQY
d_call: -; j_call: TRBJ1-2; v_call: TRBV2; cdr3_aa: ASRIIVGLYNYGYT
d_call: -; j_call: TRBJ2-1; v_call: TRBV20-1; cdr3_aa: SARVQGGSYNEQF
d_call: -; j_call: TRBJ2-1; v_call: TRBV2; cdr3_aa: ASTEGQSSYNEQF
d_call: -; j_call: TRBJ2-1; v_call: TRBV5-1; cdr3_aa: ASSLSGNEQF
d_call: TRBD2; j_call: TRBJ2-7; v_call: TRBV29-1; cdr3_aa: SVEIAGSSYEQY
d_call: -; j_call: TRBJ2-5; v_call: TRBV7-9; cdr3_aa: ASSSLDGGPETQY
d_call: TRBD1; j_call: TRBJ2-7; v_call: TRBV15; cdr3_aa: ATSSRGSGYEQY
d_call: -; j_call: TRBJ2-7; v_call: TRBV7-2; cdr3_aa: ASSLGAVGGMLNEQY
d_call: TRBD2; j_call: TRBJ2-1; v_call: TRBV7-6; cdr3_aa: ASSPEGWPLAGGYNEQF
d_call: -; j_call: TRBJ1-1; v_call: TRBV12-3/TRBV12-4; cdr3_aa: ASSLGRAAF
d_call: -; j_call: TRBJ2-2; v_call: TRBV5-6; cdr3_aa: ASSPPGVGTGELF
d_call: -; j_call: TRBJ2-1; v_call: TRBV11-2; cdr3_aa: ASSIIYEQF
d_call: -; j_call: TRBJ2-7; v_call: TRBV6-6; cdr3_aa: ASSILESWYEQY
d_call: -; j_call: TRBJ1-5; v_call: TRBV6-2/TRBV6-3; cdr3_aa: ASRSGRGDLNQPQH
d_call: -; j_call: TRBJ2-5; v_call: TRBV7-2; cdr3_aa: ASSPVGGTLETQY
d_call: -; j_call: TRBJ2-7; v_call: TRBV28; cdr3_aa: ASSPLVGYEQY
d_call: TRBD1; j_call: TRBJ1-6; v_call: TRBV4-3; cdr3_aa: ASSQRGQGKDSPLH
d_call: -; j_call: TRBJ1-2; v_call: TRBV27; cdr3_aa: ASIGEGVGYT
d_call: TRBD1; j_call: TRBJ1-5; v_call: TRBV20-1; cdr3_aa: SARDGGQGYQPQH
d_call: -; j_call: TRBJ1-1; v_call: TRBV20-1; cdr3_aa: SVGPFNTEAF
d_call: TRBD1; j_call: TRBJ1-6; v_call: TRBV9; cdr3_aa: ASSDTTGGAYSPLH
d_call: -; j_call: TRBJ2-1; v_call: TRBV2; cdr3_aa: ASSEGRGPHNEQF
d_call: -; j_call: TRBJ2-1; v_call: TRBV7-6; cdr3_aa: ASSLGDAANQGEQF
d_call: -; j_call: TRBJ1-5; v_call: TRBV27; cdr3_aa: ASSYGAGNQPQH
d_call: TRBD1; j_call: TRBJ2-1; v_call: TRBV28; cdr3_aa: ASSLSPGQIYNEQF
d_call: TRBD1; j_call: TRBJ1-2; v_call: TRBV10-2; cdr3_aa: ASGEGTGDDYGYT
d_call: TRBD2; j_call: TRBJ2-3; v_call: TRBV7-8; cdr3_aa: ASSLLGTRRADTQY
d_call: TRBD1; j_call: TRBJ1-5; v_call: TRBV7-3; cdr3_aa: ASSRQGGQPQH
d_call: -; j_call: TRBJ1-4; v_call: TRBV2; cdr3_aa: ASSSGTLLTNEKLF
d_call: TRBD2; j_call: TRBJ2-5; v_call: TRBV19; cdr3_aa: ATTLAGAHQETQY
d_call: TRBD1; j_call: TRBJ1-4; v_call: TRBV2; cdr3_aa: ASSEIIQGDEKLF
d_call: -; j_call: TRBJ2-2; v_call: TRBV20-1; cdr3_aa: SARDLTVGGAGELF
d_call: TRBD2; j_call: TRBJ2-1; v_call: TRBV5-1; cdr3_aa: ASSLFVPAGGPDEQF
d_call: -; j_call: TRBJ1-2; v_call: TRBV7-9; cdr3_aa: ASSLEGGPNYGYT
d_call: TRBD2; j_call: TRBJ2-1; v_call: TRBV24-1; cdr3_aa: AASGGGAWEQF
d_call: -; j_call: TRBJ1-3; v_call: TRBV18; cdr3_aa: ASSPRGTERRYSGNTIY
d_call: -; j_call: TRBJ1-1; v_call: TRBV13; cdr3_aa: ASSLGLRQGEAF
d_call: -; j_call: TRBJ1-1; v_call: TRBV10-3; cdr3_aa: AIRAGTPAGNTEAF
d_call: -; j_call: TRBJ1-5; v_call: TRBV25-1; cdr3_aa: ASSDVGNQPQH
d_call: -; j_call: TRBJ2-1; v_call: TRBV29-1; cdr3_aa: SVEDRGREQF
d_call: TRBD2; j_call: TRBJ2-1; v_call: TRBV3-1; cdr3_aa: ASSPLWTSGYNEQF